The entry below describes one T cell receptor beta chain. The data were taken from a study of blood T cell repertoires in COVID-19. For the study at large: The samples span acute and convalescent COVID-19 from the United States, Italy and Spain.

The CDR3 length is 15 residues. V lost 5 bases to trimming and J lost 8 bases, with 18 bases between them. Per the germline V gene, CDR1 is SGHTA and CDR2 is FQGTGA. Data came from immunoSEQ multiplex PCR; TCRdb stores just in-frame clones and leaves some out. The data show 50,000 or so clones, about four fifths seen once. This receptor was obtained from a woman aged 55-69 years with acute or convalescent COVID-19. The chain carries TRBV7-3 and TRBJ1-4, with D uncertain. Sequencing was carried out using peripheral blood. In DNA, the CDR3 is TGTGCCAGCAGCGAACGAGGGTCAGCCGACGAAAAACTGTTTTTT. It codes for CASSERGSADEKLFF.